This T cell receptor (beta chain) emerged from a study of blood T cell repertoires in COVID-19. Assay: immunoSEQ multiplex PCR; the TCRdb copy retains only in-frame clones and omits some. The table records roughly 270,000 clones, about four fifths of them present only once. This CDR3 has 14 residues. The ends lost 3 bases at V and 6 bases at J; junction bases unmatched: 5. Germline-derived CDR1 and CDR2 are SNHLY and FYNNEI. This chain uses TRBV2 with TRBJ2-1; 7 bases line up with TRBD1. The sequenced sample consisted of PBMCs or T cells enriched from blood (not recorded which). The source is a man aged 35 to 55 who had been exposed to COVID-19. Here the CDR3 reads CASSDLQGVNEQFF. Written as DNA, the CDR3 is TGTGCCAGCAGTGACCTTCAGGGGGTCAATGAGCAGTTCTTC.